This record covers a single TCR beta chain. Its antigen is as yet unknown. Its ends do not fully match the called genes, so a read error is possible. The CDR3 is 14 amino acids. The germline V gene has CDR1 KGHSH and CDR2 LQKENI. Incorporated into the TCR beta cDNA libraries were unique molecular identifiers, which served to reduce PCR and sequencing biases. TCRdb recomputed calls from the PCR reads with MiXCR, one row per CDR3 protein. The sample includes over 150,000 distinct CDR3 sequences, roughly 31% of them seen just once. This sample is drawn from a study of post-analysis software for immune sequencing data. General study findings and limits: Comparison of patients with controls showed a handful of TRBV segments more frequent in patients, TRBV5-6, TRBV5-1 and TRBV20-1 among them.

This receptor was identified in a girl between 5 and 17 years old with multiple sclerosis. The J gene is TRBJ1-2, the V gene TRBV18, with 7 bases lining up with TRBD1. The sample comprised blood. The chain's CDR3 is CASSPAGQNCGYTF. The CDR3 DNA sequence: TGTGCCAGCTCCCCAGCGGGACAGAACTGTGGCTACACCTTC.